This T cell receptor beta chain is drawn from a study of PD-L1 blockade in urothelial cancer. The CDR3 spans 14 residues. Per the germline V gene, CDR1 is MNHNS and CDR2 is SASEGT. The V gene end was trimmed by 4 bases and the J gene end by 5 bases; junction bases not matched to a gene: 1. Sequenced by immunoSEQ multiplex PCR; TCRdb stores in-frame clones only, minus some. The sample holds approximately 50,000 clones, about 80% seen once. The time point here: pretreatment peripheral blood. V and J are TRBV6-1 and TRBJ1-4; the match to TRBD1 covers 10 bases. The sequence came from a man in his 70s with urothelial cancer. The sequencing used PBMCs, collected around atezolizumab (anti-PD-L1) treatment. The DNA of the CDR3 is TGTGCCAGCAGTGGACAGGGGGCAAATGAAAAACTGTTTTTT. This encodes CASSGQGANEKLFF.